These T cell receptor beta chains were read from a single sample in a study of cytomegalovirus exposure and HLA in healthy donors. The assay was immunoSEQ multiplex PCR, and TCRdb's table has in-frame clones only and misses some. The sample data list more than 90,000 clones. The sequenced sample was PBMCs. These receptors originate from a man in his forties in good health and CMV-seropositive. The CDR3 runs from the conserved cysteine through the conserved F or W. Each record gives: J gene, D gene, V gene, CDR3 protein, CDR3 DNA. A D gene is named only where the DNA matches it firmly.

>TRBJ2-1|TRBD1|TRBV5-6
CASSLDRGRIDEQFF
TGTGCCAGCAGCTTGGACAGGGGGCGCATTGATGAGCAGTTCTTC
>TRBJ1-1|TRBD1|TRBV6-1
CASSLGQGANTEAFF
TGTGCCAGCTCCCTTGGGCAGGGGGCGAACACTGAAGCTTTCTTT
>TRBJ1-2|NA|TRBV4-2
CASSQEGESYGYTF
TGTGCCAGCAGCCAAGAAGGGGAATCCTATGGCTACACCTTC
>TRBJ2-3|NA|TRBV6-5
CASSYGAGTMGDTQYF
TGTGCCAGCAGTTACGGTGCGGGCACCATGGGAGATACGCAGTATTTT
>TRBJ2-2|NA|TRBV7-2
CASSLVLAGTGELFF
TGTGCCAGCAGCTTAGTGTTAGCTGGCACCGGGGAGCTGTTTTTT
>TRBJ2-2|TRBD2|TRBV19
CASSILRGGGTGELFF
TGTGCCAGTAGTATCCTAAGGGGCGGGGGTACCGGGGAGCTGTTTTTT
>TRBJ2-7|NA|TRBV30
CAWSAGYEQYF
TGTGCCTGGAGTGCAGGCTACGAGCAGTACTTC
>TRBJ2-1|NA|TRBV5-4
CASSDAIGYSRNEQFF
TGTGCCAGCAGCGACGCCATAGGTTACTCGAGGAATGAGCAGTTCTTC
>TRBJ2-3|TRBD2|TRBV9
CASSVGGSSTDTQYF
TGTGCCAGCAGCGTCGGCGGGAGTAGCACAGATACGCAGTATTTT
>TRBJ2-1|TRBD2|TRBV28
CASSFSLGAGVYNEQFF
TGTGCCAGCAGCTTTAGTCTCGGGGCGGGAGTCTACAATGAGCAGTTCTTC
>TRBJ2-7|NA|TRBV14
CARSTGRSSYEQYF
TGTGCCAGAAGCACGGGTCGTAGCTCCTACGAGCAGTACTTC
>TRBJ1-4|NA|TRBV11-2
CASSLSAGRGGEKLFF
TGTGCCAGCAGCTTATCGGCAGGGAGGGGAGGTGAAAAACTGTTTTTT
>TRBJ2-7|NA|TRBV7-8
CASSLAPEQHYEQYF
TGTGCCAGCAGCTTAGCGCCAGAACAGCACTACGAGCAGTACTTC
>TRBJ2-5|NA|TRBV29-1
CSVETLAGKETQYF
TGCAGCGTTGAAACCCTGGCAGGGAAAGAGACCCAGTACTTC
>TRBJ1-1|TRBD1|TRBV5-1
CASSPGTVNTEAFF
TGCGCCAGCAGCCCAGGGACAGTGAACACTGAAGCTTTCTTT
>TRBJ2-7|NA|TRBV7-2
CASSPQPGAIYEQYF
TGTGCCAGCAGCCCACAGCCGGGAGCGATCTACGAGCAGTACTTC
>TRBJ2-6|TRBD1|TRBV11-1
CASSLAQGDISAGANVLTF
TGTGCCAGCAGCTTAGCCCAGGGGGATATAAGCGCTGGGGCCAACGTCCTGACTTTC
>TRBJ2-7|NA|TRBV28
CASLPYRRDSSYEQYF
TGTGCCAGCCTACCTTATCGGAGGGACTCCTCCTACGAGCAGTACTTC
>TRBJ2-5|TRBD1|TRBV7-9
CASSLRTGQETQYF
TGTGCCAGCAGCTTGCGGACAGGACAAGAGACCCAGTACTTC
>TRBJ2-7|NA|TRBV6-1
CASSRTDGTYEQYF
TGTGCCAGCAGCCGGACTGACGGAACCTACGAGCAGTACTTC
>TRBJ2-1|NA|TRBV11-2
CASSLGAANEQFF
TGTGCCAGCAGCTTAGGAGCGGCGAATGAGCAGTTCTTC
>TRBJ1-1|NA|TRBV6-5
CASSTGNRGTEAFF
TGTGCCAGCAGTACAGGGAATCGGGGCACTGAAGCTTTCTTT
>TRBJ1-3|NA|TRBV6-1
CASSSRQRSGNTIYF
TGTGCCAGCTCGAGTCGGCAGCGCTCTGGAAACACCATATATTTT
>TRBJ2-7|TRBD2|TRBV4-3
CASSPGSGVIYEQYF
TGCGCCAGCAGCCCTGGTAGCGGGGTGATCTACGAGCAGTACTTC
>TRBJ2-5|NA|TRBV7-2
CASSPSGAASGETQYF
TGTGCCAGCAGCCCCTCCGGGGCTGCAAGCGGGGAGACCCAGTACTTC
>TRBJ2-7|NA|TRBV15
CATSRVGVEQYF
TGTGCCACCAGCAGAGTGGGAGTCGAGCAGTACTTC
>TRBJ2-4|NA|TRBV27
CASSYSRVTKNIQYF
TGTGCCAGCAGTTATTCCAGGGTTACCAAAAACATTCAGTACTTC
>TRBJ1-1|NA|TRBV19
CASSPGFGTEAFF
TGTGCCAGTAGTCCGGGTTTTGGAACTGAAGCTTTCTTT
>TRBJ2-7|NA|TRBV10-3
CAISEVGGHSYEQYF
TGTGCCATCAGTGAGGTGGGAGGACACTCCTACGAGCAGTACTTC
>TRBJ1-2|TRBD1|TRBV7-8
CASSLRVDRGPDGYTF
TGTGCCAGCAGCTTAAGGGTGGACAGGGGGCCCGATGGCTACACCTTC
>TRBJ2-3|NA|TRBV7-2
CASSSLGGVSTDTQYF
TGTGCCAGCAGCTCCCTAGGCGGGGTAAGCACAGATACGCAGTATTTT
>TRBJ2-4|TRBD2|TRBV29-1
CSGYLRTSGKNIQYF
TGCAGCGGGTATTTGAGGACTAGCGGCAAAAACATTCAGTACTTC
>TRBJ2-3|TRBD2|TRBV27
CASSPRLAGVTDTQYF
TGTGCCAGCAGCCCACGACTAGCGGGAGTTACAGATACGCAGTATTTT
>TRBJ2-1|TRBD2|TRBV29-1
CSVVGGVANEQFF
TGCAGCGTTGTGGGGGGGGTAGCAAATGAGCAGTTCTTC
>TRBJ2-3|NA|TRBV6-6
CATQGFTDTQYF
TGTGCCACCCAGGGGTTCACAGATACGCAGTATTTT
>TRBJ1-5|NA|TRBV2
CASSGGNSNQPQHF
TGTGCCAGTAGTGGGGGCAATAGCAATCAGCCCCAGCATTTT
>TRBJ1-4|NA|TRBV9
CASSVETGINEKLFF
TGTGCCAGCAGCGTAGAAACAGGGATTAATGAAAAACTGTTTTTT
>TRBJ1-1|NA|TRBV10-1
CASRDRPNTEAFF
TGCGCCAGCAGGGACAGACCGAACACTGAAGCTTTCTTT
>TRBJ1-1|NA|TRBV6-6
CASSSALWTEAFF
TGTGCCAGCAGCTCCGCCCTGTGGACAGAAGCTTTCTTT
>TRBJ2-7|NA|TRBV11-2
CASSQGGGAVYEQYF
TGTGCCAGCAGCCAAGGGGGGGGCGCTGTCTACGAGCAGTACTTC
>TRBJ2-3|TRBD2|TRBV15
CATSRGGAGGPGDTQYF
TGTGCCACCAGCAGAGGGGGGGCGGGAGGGCCTGGAGATACGCAGTATTTT
>TRBJ1-2|NA|TRBV6-6
CASSPRGTMDGYTF
TGTGCCAGCAGTCCGCGGGGGACTATGGATGGCTACACCTTC
>TRBJ2-7|NA|TRBV27
CASSLTPGLASYEQYF
TGTGCCAGCAGTTTGACCCCGGGACTTGCCTCCTACGAGCAGTACTTC